These T cell receptor beta chains were read from a single sample in a study of T cell responses to AZD1222 COVID-19 vaccine. The data were produced by immunoSEQ multiplex PCR, yet TCRdb's version contains in-frame clones alone and is incomplete. Here the sample spans around 170,000 clones, approximately 91% being singletons. The sequencing here drew on peripheral blood, taken on day 0 of AZD1222 vaccination. These receptors came from an adult in good health. The CDR3 runs from the conserved cysteine through the conserved F or W. A D gene is named only where the DNA matches it firmly. Rows may omit the clone size; those that give it use once, few, many or a size class.

V gene: TRBV5-1
D gene: NA
clone size: NA
J gene: TRBJ2-3
CDR3 protein: CASGTGADTQYF
CDR3 DNA: TGCGCCAGTGGGACTGGGGCAGATACGCAGTATTTT

V gene: TRBV3-1/TRBV3-2
D gene: NA
clone size: NA
J gene: TRBJ2-5
CDR3 protein: CASSLIETQYF
CDR3 DNA: TGTGCCAGCAGCTTGATAGAGACCCAGTACTTC

V gene: TRBV19
D gene: NA
clone size: NA
J gene: TRBJ1-5
CDR3 protein: CASSTPKYSNQPQHF
CDR3 DNA: TGTGCCAGTAGTACCCCAAAATATAGCAATCAGCCCCAGCATTTT

V gene: TRBV11-3
D gene: NA
clone size: NA
J gene: TRBJ1-6
CDR3 protein: CASSSRIDSPLHF
CDR3 DNA: TGTGCCAGCAGCTCGAGGATTGATTCACCCCTCCACTTT

V gene: TRBV28
D gene: NA
clone size: NA
J gene: TRBJ1-1
CDR3 protein: CASSLLGTEAFF
CDR3 DNA: TGTGCCAGCAGTTTACTCGGGACTGAAGCTTTCTTT

V gene: TRBV27
D gene: NA
clone size: NA
J gene: TRBJ1-1
CDR3 protein: CASSWDRNTEAFF
CDR3 DNA: TGTGCCAGCAGTTGGGACCGGAACACTGAAGCTTTCTTT

V gene: TRBV10-1
D gene: NA
clone size: NA
J gene: TRBJ2-3
CDR3 protein: CASSEVPGDRADTQYF
CDR3 DNA: TGCGCCAGCAGTGAGGTGCCAGGGGATAGGGCAGATACGCAGTATTTT

V gene: TRBV6-2/TRBV6-3
D gene: NA
clone size: few
J gene: TRBJ1-1
CDR3 protein: CASSYSSGSELNTEAFF
CDR3 DNA: TGTGCCAGCAGTTACTCGTCGGGATCGGAGCTAAACACTGAAGCTTTCTTT

V gene: TRBV2
D gene: NA
clone size: NA
J gene: TRBJ2-3
CDR3 protein: CASSASRGADTQYF
CDR3 DNA: TGTGCCAGCAGTGCCTCTCGCGGGGCGGATACGCAGTATTTT

V gene: TRBV20-1
D gene: NA
clone size: NA
J gene: TRBJ2-5
CDR3 protein: CSASYRGRETQYF
CDR3 DNA: TGCAGTGCTAGTTATAGAGGGCGTGAGACCCAGTACTTC

V gene: TRBV27
D gene: NA
clone size: NA
J gene: TRBJ1-5
CDR3 protein: CASNIFPGQGRKPQHF
CDR3 DNA: TGTGCCAGCAACATTTTCCCCGGCCAGGGGCGTAAGCCCCAGCATTTT

V gene: TRBV11-1
D gene: NA
clone size: once
J gene: TRBJ2-3
CDR3 protein: CASSLVSGRTDTQYF
CDR3 DNA: TGTGCCAGCAGCTTAGTATCGGGGCGCACAGATACGCAGTATTTT

V gene: TRBV19
D gene: TRBD1
clone size: NA
J gene: TRBJ2-1
CDR3 protein: CASSSFRNRQGANRGEQFF
CDR3 DNA: TGTGCCAGTAGTTCGTTCCGGAATCGACAGGGGGCGAACCGGGGTGAGCAGTTCTTC

V gene: TRBV7-9
D gene: TRBD2
clone size: NA
J gene: TRBJ2-1
CDR3 protein: CASSPRTTSGSNEQFF
CDR3 DNA: TGTGCCAGCAGCCCTCGCACGACTAGCGGGAGTAATGAGCAGTTCTTC

V gene: TRBV5-1
D gene: NA
clone size: NA
J gene: TRBJ2-7
CDR3 protein: CASSWGRKSSYEQYF
CDR3 DNA: TGCGCCAGCAGCTGGGGTCGCAAGAGCTCCTACGAGCAGTACTTC

V gene: TRBV10-3
D gene: TRBD2
clone size: NA
J gene: TRBJ2-1
CDR3 protein: CASEAGGYNEQFF
CDR3 DNA: TGTGCCTCCGAGGCGGGGGGGTACAATGAGCAGTTCTTC

V gene: TRBV2
D gene: TRBD1
clone size: NA
J gene: TRBJ2-6
CDR3 protein: CARQLHRDSKSSGANVLTF
CDR3 DNA: TGTGCCAGACAGCTCCATCGGGACAGCAAAAGCTCTGGGGCCAACGTCCTGACTTTC

V gene: TRBV7-9
D gene: NA
clone size: once
J gene: TRBJ2-3
CDR3 protein: CASSPPLAARTDTQYF
CDR3 DNA: TGTGCCAGCAGCCCCCCCCTGGCGGCTCGCACAGATACGCAGTATTTT

V gene: TRBV10-3
D gene: TRBD1
clone size: NA
J gene: TRBJ2-1
CDR3 protein: CANAGTGGNEQFF
CDR3 DNA: TGTGCCAACGCCGGGACAGGGGGCAATGAGCAGTTCTTC

V gene: TRBV25-1
D gene: TRBD1
clone size: NA
J gene: TRBJ1-2
CDR3 protein: CASSQQGNGGYTF
CDR3 DNA: TGTGCCAGCAGCCAACAGGGGAACGGGGGCTACACCTTC

V gene: TRBV10-2
D gene: NA
clone size: once
J gene: TRBJ2-1
CDR3 protein: CASADDEAYNEQFF
CDR3 DNA: TGCGCCAGCGCGGACGACGAAGCCTACAATGAGCAGTTCTTC

V gene: TRBV12-3/TRBV12-4
D gene: TRBD1
clone size: NA
J gene: TRBJ2-7
CDR3 protein: CASTLTGSPEQYF
CDR3 DNA: TGTGCCAGCACCTTGACAGGGTCCCCCGAGCAGTACTTC

V gene: TRBV5-4
D gene: NA
clone size: NA
J gene: TRBJ1-5
CDR3 protein: CASSLGVPSSNQPQHF
CDR3 DNA: TGTGCCAGCAGCTTGGGAGTGCCCTCAAGCAATCAGCCCCAGCATTTT

V gene: TRBV9
D gene: NA
clone size: NA
J gene: TRBJ2-5
CDR3 protein: CASSVNQETQYF
CDR3 DNA: TGTGCCAGCAGCGTTAACCAAGAGACCCAGTACTTC

V gene: TRBV4-3
D gene: TRBD1
clone size: NA
J gene: TRBJ1-2
CDR3 protein: CASSQPGTAGPYGYTF
CDR3 DNA: TGCGCCAGCAGCCAACCGGGGACAGCCGGTCCGTATGGCTACACCTTC

V gene: TRBV13
D gene: NA
clone size: once
J gene: TRBJ1-4
CDR3 protein: CASCFAVNEKLFF
CDR3 DNA: TGTGCCAGCTGCTTTGCGGTAAATGAAAAACTGTTTTTT

V gene: TRBV9
D gene: NA
clone size: NA
J gene: TRBJ1-3
CDR3 protein: CASSDSSLSGNTIYF
CDR3 DNA: TGTGCCAGCAGCGACAGCTCTCTCTCTGGAAACACCATATATTTT

V gene: TRBV6-4
D gene: NA
clone size: NA
J gene: TRBJ2-1
CDR3 protein: CASSDSGRVDEQFF
CDR3 DNA: TGTGCCAGCAGTGACTCGGGTCGCGTGGATGAGCAGTTCTTC

V gene: TRBV9
D gene: NA
clone size: NA
J gene: TRBJ1-1
CDR3 protein: CASSVSGGVGTEAFF
CDR3 DNA: TGTGCCAGCAGCGTTTCTGGGGGCGTCGGCACTGAAGCTTTCTTT

V gene: TRBV7-9
D gene: NA
clone size: NA
J gene: TRBJ2-2
CDR3 protein: CASRIEGPGELFF
CDR3 DNA: TGTGCCAGCAGAATAGAGGGTCCCGGGGAGCTGTTTTTT

V gene: TRBV27
D gene: TRBD1
clone size: NA
J gene: TRBJ2-7
CDR3 protein: CASRTGGVGLYEQYF
CDR3 DNA: TGTGCCAGCAGAACAGGGGGCGTCGGACTGTACGAGCAGTACTTC

V gene: TRBV6-2/TRBV6-3
D gene: NA
clone size: NA
J gene: TRBJ1-1
CDR3 protein: CASSSTGGLMEAFF
CDR3 DNA: TGTGCCAGCAGCTCGACGGGGGGCCTCATGGAAGCTTTCTTT

V gene: TRBV4-3
D gene: TRBD1
clone size: NA
J gene: TRBJ2-6
CDR3 protein: CASSPTGTGANVLTF
CDR3 DNA: TGCGCCAGCAGCCCGACAGGGACTGGGGCCAACGTCCTGACTTTC

V gene: TRBV18
D gene: NA
clone size: few
J gene: TRBJ2-3
CDR3 protein: CASSPRDGITDTQYF
CDR3 DNA: TGTGCCAGCTCACCCCGGGACGGCATAACAGATACGCAGTATTTT

V gene: TRBV19
D gene: NA
clone size: NA
J gene: TRBJ2-3
CDR3 protein: CASSPRDGGESDTQYF
CDR3 DNA: TGTGCCAGTAGTCCCCGGGACGGCGGGGAATCAGATACGCAGTATTTT

V gene: TRBV5-1
D gene: TRBD2
clone size: NA
J gene: TRBJ2-2
CDR3 protein: CASSLGVAGATGELFF
CDR3 DNA: TGCGCCAGCAGCTTGGGGGTAGCGGGAGCCACCGGGGAGCTGTTTTTT

V gene: TRBV4-2
D gene: NA
clone size: NA
J gene: TRBJ2-4
CDR3 protein: CASSQEGGQTEAKNIQYF
CDR3 DNA: TGTGCCAGCAGCCAAGAGGGGGGACAGACAGAAGCCAAAAACATTCAGTACTTC

V gene: TRBV11-1
D gene: NA
clone size: NA
J gene: TRBJ1-1
CDR3 protein: CASSLGTEAFF
CDR3 DNA: TGTGCCAGCAGCTTGGGGACTGAAGCTTTCTTT

V gene: TRBV21-1
D gene: NA
clone size: NA
J gene: TRBJ1-5
CDR3 protein: CASSKGGQGDLLGNQPQHF
CDR3 DNA: TGTGCCAGCAGCAAAGGGGGACAGGGGGACCTACTAGGCAATCAGCCCCAGCATTTT

V gene: TRBV27
D gene: NA
clone size: NA
J gene: TRBJ2-7
CDR3 protein: CASSLGGSPGPAYEQYF
CDR3 DNA: TGTGCCAGCAGTTTAGGGGGTTCCCCAGGGCCAGCCTACGAGCAGTACTTC

V gene: TRBV7-8
D gene: TRBD1
clone size: once
J gene: TRBJ1-5
CDR3 protein: CASSPGTGKNQPQHF
CDR3 DNA: TGTGCCAGCAGCCCCGGGACAGGGAAGAATCAGCCCCAGCATTTT

V gene: TRBV7-2
D gene: NA
clone size: NA
J gene: TRBJ1-5
CDR3 protein: CASSLIPSSNQPQHF
CDR3 DNA: TGTGCCAGCAGCTTAATCCCGAGCAGCAATCAGCCCCAGCATTTT

V gene: TRBV11-1
D gene: NA
clone size: NA
J gene: TRBJ1-1
CDR3 protein: CASVGRRTEAFF
CDR3 DNA: TGTGCCAGCGTTGGGAGGCGCACTGAAGCTTTCTTT

V gene: TRBV2
D gene: TRBD2
clone size: NA
J gene: TRBJ2-1
CDR3 protein: CASAVSWIQTSGPNNEQFF
CDR3 DNA: TGTGCCAGCGCTGTCAGCTGGATCCAAACTAGCGGGCCAAACAATGAGCAGTTCTTC

V gene: TRBV6-5
D gene: TRBD1
clone size: NA
J gene: TRBJ1-2
CDR3 protein: CASSPGGNYYGYTF
CDR3 DNA: TGTGCCAGCAGTCCAGGGGGCAATTACTATGGCTACACCTTC

V gene: TRBV5-6
D gene: TRBD1
clone size: NA
J gene: TRBJ1-3
CDR3 protein: CASSAVQGSTGNTIYF
CDR3 DNA: TGTGCCAGCAGCGCAGTACAGGGGTCCACTGGAAACACCATATATTTT

V gene: TRBV15
D gene: TRBD1
clone size: NA
J gene: TRBJ1-2
CDR3 protein: CATSNPGGETYGYTF
CDR3 DNA: TGTGCCACCAGCAATCCAGGGGGGGAGACCTATGGCTACACCTTC

V gene: TRBV6-5
D gene: NA
clone size: NA
J gene: TRBJ2-1
CDR3 protein: CASRMTESSYNEQFF
CDR3 DNA: TGTGCCAGCCGGATGACGGAGAGCTCCTACAATGAGCAGTTCTTC

V gene: TRBV27
D gene: TRBD1
clone size: NA
J gene: TRBJ2-7
CDR3 protein: CASTYSGTGSYEQYF
CDR3 DNA: TGTGCCAGCACCTACTCCGGGACAGGGTCGTACGAGCAGTACTTC

V gene: TRBV21-1
D gene: NA
clone size: NA
J gene: TRBJ1-1
CDR3 protein: CASSKRGAVTNTEAFF
CDR3 DNA: TGTGCCAGCAGCAAAAGGGGGGCGGTCACGAACACTGAAGCTTTCTTT